Described below is a single T cell receptor (beta chain) sequence and its context. This sample was taken from a study of blood T cell repertoires in COVID-19. Germline CDR1 SGHTA, CDR2 FQGTGA. V dropped 5 bases and J dropped 4; count of bases not matched to a gene: 8. The CDR3 has 15 residues. Original processing notes: Reference gene primer amplification yielded estimated nucleated cell counts. TCRdb's copy holds only in-frame clones and misses some; the assay was immunoSEQ multiplex PCR. V, J and clone size were drawn from that table, and D and trimming were deduced from the DNA. The sample gives 200,000 to 250,000 clones, more than 65% of which show up once; 3.6% is in the top ten.

The TCR originated in a woman over 75 with acute or convalescent COVID-19. Material: peripheral blood. This chain uses TRBV7-3 with TRBJ1-1, with 9 bases that match TRBD1. The CDR3 nucleotides read TGTGCCAGCAGCCCGGGACAGGGTGAGGCCACTGAAGCTTTCTTT. It translates to CASSPGQGEATEAFF. Variable domain in full (rest from reference TRBV7-3 and TRBJ1-1): GAGVSQTPSNKVTEKGKYVELRCDPISGHTALYWYRQSLGQGPEFLIYFQGTGAADDSGLPNDRFFAVRPEGSVSTLKIQRTERGDSAVYLCASSPGQGEATEAFFGQGTRLTVV.